What follows is one T cell receptor beta chain and its context. Its cognate antigen is unknown. PCR amplification relied on 60 Vbeta primers (plus 13 Jbeta primers). Clones were sequenced by immunoSEQ multiplex PCR, and TCRdb holds only the in-frame ones, with some missing. Altogether 150,000 or so clones are present, around 80% being singletons, with the ten largest covering 1%. V lost 5 bases to trimming and J lost 3 bases; unmatched junction nucleotides: 10. Looked up from germline, CDR1 is MNHEY and CDR2 is SMNVEV (reference sequence). The CDR3 has 16 residues. The data are from a study of cytomegalovirus exposure and HLA in healthy donors. General study results and limits: Reports showed the classifier diagnosing cytomegalovirus status with high specificity and sensitivity. According to an earlier analysis, most TCR beta V segments yielded productive rearrangements about 90% or about 30% of the time.

Among the donors, all were healthy bone marrow donors. Material: PBMCs. This receptor was obtained from a woman aged 45 to 65 in good health and CMV-seropositive. The J gene is TRBJ2-3, the V gene TRBV27; 8 nucleotides align to TRBD2. The DNA for the CDR3 is TGTGCCAGCAGTCCGGGAAGCGGGAGCTGGACAGATACGCAGTATTTT. Protein product: CASSPGSGSWTDTQYF.